The 31 T cell receptor beta chains below were found in one sample sequenced in a study of molecular identifiers for immune sequencing clone quantification (dated by TCRdb to the late 2010s). Library preparation used PCR. Sequenced using a NextSeq 500. TCRdb reprocessed the public reads (quality trimming at Q25 with fastp, clone calling with MiXCR) and kept in-frame beta chains. Entries are consolidated by CDR3 protein sequence, retaining the most common genes and DNA. The sample records some 680,000 distinct CDR3 sequences, about 25% of which are singletons. The leading ten clones occupy about 0.78% of the sample. Specimen: naive CD8+ T cells from blood, with Jurkat cell RNA spiked in. Sample cell subset or site, as interpreted from the label and publication: FACS-sorted CD8+CD4-CCR7+CD45RA+ naive T cells. The receptors here all came from a human donor in good health. Some libraries in this study had Jurkat cell RNA spiked in.

This clonotype appeared many times. The chain couples TRBV7-9 to TRBJ2-7, with a possible D match to TRBD2 (5 bases). With 5 bases removed from V and 3 bases from J, the gap between germline ends came to 17 bases. This CDR3 has 15 amino acids. Per germline, CDR1 SEHNR and CDR2 FQNEAQ (reference sequence). The CDR3 sequence: CASSPPQEASYEQYF. Here the CDR3 DNA reads TGTGCCAGCAGCCCACCCCAGGAGGCGAGCTACGAGCAGTACTTC.

This clonotype was seen more than once but under ten times. The J gene is TRBJ2-2, the V gene TRBV12-3 or TRBV12-4, with 7 bases that match TRBD2. CDR3 length equals 16 residues. Trimming at V came to 4 bases and at J to 6 bases, leaving 11 bases not matched to a gene. As DNA, the CDR3 is TGTGCCAGCAGTTCGCCGGGCGGGGGAAGCCCCGGGGAGCTGTTTTTT. Its translation is CASSSPGGGSPGELFF.

As regards this clonotype: A single base separates this from a much larger clone, so it may be a read error. The V and J genes are TRBV5-6 and TRBJ2-3; D is unresolved. CDR3 length: 14 residues. Germline loops: CDR1 SGHDT, CDR2 YYEEEE. CDR3: CASSLFADAETQYF. The CDR3 coding sequence is TGTGCCAGCAGCTTGTTCGCCGATGCAGAAACGCAGTATTTT.

To note about this clonotype: A read error may be the cause here, since a much bigger clone is one base away. The genes are TRBV20-1 and TRBJ2-5; no definite D call. Germline V gene sequence: CDR1 DFQATT, CDR2 SNEGSKA (reference sequence). This CDR3 comprises 13 residues. CDR3 loop: CSARGPYQETRYF. CDR3 bases: TGCAGTGCTAGGGGCCCCTACCAAGAGACCCGGTACTTC.

This clonotype was seen many times. The chain uses TRBV7-6 and TRBJ1-4; TRBD1 is a possible D gene (5 bases). Trimming took off 5 bases at V and 6 bases at J, with 16 bases between the two ends. This CDR3 is 15 amino acids long. Per germline, CDR1 SGHVS and CDR2 FNYEAQ. This CDR3 reads CASSHSTGPYEKLFF. The DNA for the CDR3 is TGTGCCAGCAGCCACTCCACGGGGCCCTATGAAAAACTGTTTTTT. The complete variable domain, with remaining parts taken from reference TRBV7-6 and TRBJ1-4, reads GAGVSQSPRYKVTKRGQDVALRCDPISGHVSLYWYRQALGQGPEFLTYFNYEAQQDKSGLPNDRFSAERPEGSISTLTIQRTEQRDSAMYRCASSHSTGPYEKLFFGSGTQLSVL.

This clonotype occurred many times. The chain employs TRBV29-1 and TRBJ2-3, with D perhaps assigned TRBD1 or TRBD2 (5 bases each). The germline V gene encodes CDR1 SQVTM and CDR2 ANQGSEA. V was trimmed by 7 bases and J by 6 bases, leaving 11 bases between them. CDR3 size: 11 residues. CDR3 region: CSGEGMDTQYF. The CDR3 bases are TGCAGCGGTGAGGGGATGGATACGCAGTATTTT.

This clonotype was detected only a few times. Possible read error: a much larger clone is one base away. This likely comes from a read error, as the CDR3 has no conserved phenylalanine or tryptophan at its end. The genes are TRBV6-6 and TRBJ2-3; 15 bases are a match to TRBD2. CDR3 size: 17 residues. Losses at the gene ends were 6 bases for V and 0 bases for J; bases not matched to a gene: 4. The V gene's germline CDR1 is MNHNY and CDR2 SVGAGI (reference sequence). The CDR3 region has the DNA TGTGCCAGCAGCGGGACTAGCGGGAGGATGAGCACAGATACGCAGTATTTA. Encoded protein: CASSGTSGRMSTDTQYL.

Remarks on this clonotype: Sequence at one end of the junction differs from germline and may be a read error. The gene calls are TRBV7-2 and TRBJ2-3, with a tentative D call TRBD2 (5 bases). Per the germline V gene, CDR1 is SGHTA and CDR2 is FQGNSA. The CDR3 has 13 amino acids. DNA of the CDR3: TGTGCCCGCAGCTTAGCTAGCCCAGATACGCAGTATTTT. This translates into CARSLASPDTQYF.

V is TRBV12-3 or TRBV12-4 and J is TRBJ2-1, with D unclear. The germline V and J ends were trimmed by 5 bases and 16 bases, with 6 bases remaining between them. The CDR3 runs to 8 residues. The DNA for the CDR3 is TGTGCCAGCAGTCTTGAATTCTTC. Encoded protein: CASSLEFF.

Notes on this clonotype: A read error may be the cause here, since a much bigger clone is one base away. The V and J genes are TRBV12-3 or TRBV12-4 and TRBJ2-5; weak D call: TRBD2 (6 bases). The length of the CDR3 is 13 residues. In nucleotides, the CDR3 is TGTGCCTCTGGTGGGGGACTCCAAGAGACCCCGTACTTC. Amino acids: CASGGGLQETPYF.

The genes are TRBV19 and TRBJ2-7; D not resolved. CDR1 is LNHDA, CDR2 SQIVND, per germline (reference sequence). There are 13 residues in the CDR3. Deletions cut 11 bases from V and 1 base from J, with 15 bases between. The CDR3 loop is CACAPGVSYEQYF. The CDR3 DNA sequence: TGTGCCTGTGCCCCAGGCGTGTCCTACGAGCAGTACTTC.

The chain uses TRBV9 and TRBJ2-4, with 9 bases matching TRBD2. This CDR3 is built from 17 residues. Losses at the gene ends were 4 bases for V and 5 bases for J; bases not matched to a gene: 13. The V gene's germline CDR1 is SGDLS and CDR2 YYNGEE. The CDR3: CASSSTGTSRTENIQYF. The CDR3 DNA reads as TGTGCCAGCAGCTCAACCGGGACTAGCAGAACCGAAAACATTCAGTACTTC.

A note on this clonotype: A single base separates this from a much larger clone, so it may be a read error. This rearrangement joins TRBV20-1 to TRBJ2-7, with D possibly being TRBD1 (5 bases). Trimming pared 6 bases from V and 1 base from J, leaving 13 bases between. CDR1 and CDR2 from the germline V gene are DFQATT and SNEGSKA (reference sequence). The CDR3 length is 13 residues. CDR3 in DNA: TGCAGTGCCGTAGGGGCAGGGTCCTACGAGCAGTACTTC. Its translation is CSAVGAGSYEQYF.

Turning to this clonotype: At one boundary the junction diverges from the germline segment, which might be a read error. The J gene is TRBJ2-3, the V gene TRBV24-1; no clear D. Germline V gene data show CDR1 as KGHDR and CDR2 as SFDVKD. The CDR3 consists of 12 residues. CDR3 DNA sequence: TGTGCCACCAGCGGGCTCAAAGATACGCGGTATTTT. Encoded protein: CATSGLKDTRYF.

This clonotype was found a few times. The genes are TRBV20-1 and TRBJ2-7; unclear D gene. The V end lost 3 bases, the J end lost 0 bases, and 15 bases lay between the germline ends. Looked up from germline, CDR1 is DFQATT and CDR2 is SNEGSKA (reference sequence). The CDR3 is 15 residues long. The CDR3 loop is CSARVTYTSSYEQYF. The DNA for the CDR3 is TGCAGTGCTAGGGTGACATATACCAGCTCCTACGAGCAGTACTTC.

Ten or more counts support this clonotype. The genes are TRBV20-1 and TRBJ2-7, with D possibly TRBD1 on 5 matching bases. There are 13 residues in the CDR3. Trimming stripped 1 base from V and 4 bases from J, with 11 bases between. Germline V gene lookup returns CDR1 DFQATT and CDR2 SNEGSKA (reference sequence). CDR3 residues: CSARVPAGYEQYF. The CDR3 region has the DNA TGCAGTGCTAGAGTCCCCGCAGGGTACGAGCAGTACTTC.

The genes are TRBV19 and TRBJ1-4; weak D call: TRBD1 (5 bases). CDR1 is LNHDA, CDR2 SQIVND, per germline (reference sequence). This CDR3 is 14 amino acids long. Trimming shortened V by 4 bases and J by 5 bases, and 11 bases separated the two germline ends. CDR3 in DNA: TGTGCCAGTAGTAACGACAGAGAGAATGAAAAACTGTTTTTT. Encoded protein: CASSNDRENEKLFF.

The chain links TRBV5-1 to TRBJ2-5; 7 bases line up with TRBD1. The CDR3 runs to 13 residues. Trimming at V came to 4 bases and at J to 5 bases, leaving 5 bases not matched to a gene. The germline V gene has CDR1 SGHRS and CDR2 YFSETQ. CDR3: CASSIGQAETQYF. The CDR3 coding sequence is TGCGCCAGCAGCATTGGACAGGCGGAGACCCAGTACTTC.

As to this clonotype: Possible read error: a much larger clone is one base away. The chain joins TRBV5-8 to TRBJ1-2; D call uncertain. Germline CDR1 SGHTS, CDR2 YDEGEE. The CDR3 sequence is 13 residues long. CDR3 sequence (DNA): TGTGCCGGCAGCTTGACGGACAACTATGGCTACACCTTC. Its protein product is CAGSLTDNYGYTF.

The chain carries TRBV5-6 and TRBJ1-1; no definite D call. The CDR3 totals 12 residues. V was cut by 7 bases and J by 0 bases, with 7 bases left in between. The germline V gene encodes CDR1 SGHDT and CDR2 YYEEEE. CDR3 in DNA: TGTGCCAGCGCCCAGGTGAACACTGAAGCTTTCTTT. This gives the protein CASAQVNTEAFF. The full variable domain, completed using reference TRBV5-6 and TRBJ1-1, is DAGVTQSPTHLIKTRGQQVTLRCSPKSGHDTVSWYQQALGQGPQFIFQYYEEEERQRGNFPDRFSGHQFPNYSSELNVNALLLGDSALYLCASAQVNTEAFFGQGTRLTVV.

CDR3 DNA: TGTGCCAGCAGTTCAGTTCGAGGGAGAAAGGACGAGCAGTACTTC. It is translated as CASSSVRGRKDEQYF. This chain links TRBV12-3 or TRBV12-4 with TRBJ2-7, with D possibly being TRBD2 (5 bases). The CDR3 is made up of 15 amino acids. V was pared by 4 bases and J by 5 bases, with 18 bases between.

Turning to this clonotype: A single base separates this from a much larger clone, so it may be a read error. The CDR3 is CASTYRRGPKNIQYF. CDR3 DNA sequence: TGTGCCAGCACTTACCGACGGGGGCCCAAAAACATTCAGTACTTC. This sequence joins TRBV28 and TRBJ2-4, with D perhaps assigned TRBD1 or TRBD2 (6 bases each). Per germline, CDR1 MDHEN and CDR2 SYDVKM. Between the trimmed V and J ends, which lost 7 bases and 2 bases, there was a span of 15 bases. CDR3 size: 15 residues.

The gene calls are TRBV24-1 and TRBJ2-7; tentative D call: TRBD2 (5 bases). Trimming cost V 9 bases and J 6 bases, with 11 bases left between them. CDR1 KGHDR and CDR2 SFDVKD come from the germline V gene. This CDR3 spans 11 amino acids. CDR3 sequence reads: CATSEGSEQYF. The DNA of the CDR3 is TGTGCCACCTCTGAGGGTAGCGAGCAGTACTTC.

This clonotype was detected only a few times. The gene calls are TRBV6-1 and TRBJ2-3; no reliable D call. V dropped 2 bases and J dropped 1 base, with 10 bases sitting between them. CDR3 length equals 15 residues. Germline V gives CDR1 MNHNS, CDR2 SASEGT. This CDR3 reads CASSENGFRTDTQYF. CDR3 DNA sequence: TGTGCCAGCAGTGAAAACGGGTTTCGCACAGATACGCAGTATTTT.

This clonotype was detected a few times. This rearrangement joins TRBV5-5 to TRBJ2-7; the match to TRBD2 covers 7 bases. This CDR3 comprises 15 residues. Germline CDR1 SGHKS, CDR2 YYEKEE (reference sequence). Losses at the gene ends were 0 bases for V and 7 bases for J; bases not matched to a gene: 10. CDR3: CASSLAYLGRAEQYF. In DNA form, the CDR3 reads TGTGCCAGCAGCTTGGCCTATCTTGGGAGGGCTGAGCAGTACTTC.

The chain uses TRBV12-3 or TRBV12-4 and TRBJ1-1, with 8 bases that match TRBD1. Trimming removed 5 bases from V and 0 bases from J; junction bases left unmatched: 11. There are 17 residues in the CDR3. The CDR3 DNA reads TGTGCCAGCAGTCTAGACAGGGGTAGTTCCATGAACACTGAAGCTTTCTTT. Encoded protein: CASSLDRGSSMNTEAFF.

The V gene is TRBV6-6, the J gene TRBJ2-7; D unresolved. The germline V and J ends were trimmed by 0 bases and 4 bases, with 10 bases remaining between them. CDR3 length: 14 amino acids. CDR1 MNHNY and CDR2 SVGAGI come from the germline V gene (reference sequence). CDR3 in amino acids: CASSYSGFAYEQYF. CDR3 coding DNA: TGTGCCAGCAGTTACTCGGGGTTCGCGTACGAGCAGTACTTC.

This clonotype has at least ten counts. This chain links TRBV5-5 with TRBJ2-3; 10 bases are a match to TRBD1. CDR1 and CDR2 (germline): SGHKS, YYEKEE (reference sequence). This CDR3 contains 15 residues. Trimming removed 0 bases from V and 5 bases from J; junction bases left unmatched: 3. CDR3 loop: CASSLGQGAGDTQYF. CDR3 bases: TGTGCCAGCAGCTTGGGACAGGGGGCAGGAGATACGCAGTATTTT. Combining the CDR3 with reference TRBV5-5 and TRBJ2-3 gives the whole variable domain DAGVTQSPTHLIKTRGQQVTLRCSPISGHKSVSWYQQVLGQGPQFIFQYYEKEERGRGNFPDRFSARQFPNYSSELNVNALLLGDSALYLCASSLGQGAGDTQYFGPGTRLTVL.

The chain has TRBV7-2 and TRBJ2-7; D is perhaps TRBD2 (7 bases). The CDR3 covers 16 residues. Between the trimmed V and J ends, which lost 2 bases and 5 bases, there was a span of 19 bases. Germline CDR1 and CDR2: SGHTA and FQGNSA. CDR3 nucleotides: TGTGCCAGCAGCTTACCCGCGGGGGCCGTTGTCGACGAGCAGTACTTC. This codes for CASSLPAGAVVDEQYF.

This clonotype was counted many times. V usage is TRBV4-1 and J usage is TRBJ2-1, with 10 bases fitting TRBD2. J lost 4 bases, V lost 1 base, and 1 base had no gene match. The length of the CDR3 is 15 residues. The V gene's germline CDR1 is MGHRA and CDR2 YSYEKL. CDR3 bases: TGCGCCAGCAGCCAAGGGACTAGCGGATACAATGAGCAGTTCTTC. Translation gives CASSQGTSGYNEQFF.

This sequence joins TRBV4-1 and TRBJ2-2, with 14 bases that match TRBD2. The V gene's germline CDR1 is MGHRA and CDR2 YSYEKL. CDR3 length: 18 residues. V was pared by 7 bases and J by 4 bases, with 11 bases of the junction left unmatched. The CDR3 loop reads CASTAGTSGRLSTGELFF. DNA of the CDR3: TGCGCCAGCACGGCCGGGACTAGCGGGAGACTGAGCACCGGGGAGCTGTTTTTT.